This TCR beta chain was captured in a study of blood T cell repertoires in COVID-19. Symptom resolution, clearance, or two negative PCRs marked donors in Cohort 3 as recovered. Sequencing was performed with immunoSEQ multiplex PCR; in TCRdb, only in-frame clones are kept and a portion is missing. The sample consists of 310,000 or so clones, about 90% of them appearing once. The sample holds a few counts of this clone. V was clipped by 7 bases and J by 2 bases, with 13 bases between them. The CDR3 runs 14 residues. CDR1 is SGHRS and CDR2 is YFSETQ in the germline V gene. The sample consisted of PBMCs or T cells enriched from blood (not recorded which). The sequence was collected from a woman in her twenties or thirties who had recovered from COVID-19. The chain has TRBV5-1 and TRBJ1-3; maybe TRBD1 (5 bases). The CDR3, as DNA: TGCGCCAGCGGGGAAGGGACTGCTGGAAACACCATATATTTT. Translation: CASGEGTAGNTIYF.